A single sample is the source of the 16 T cell receptor beta chains below, sequenced in a study of PD-1 blockade in classical Hodgkin lymphoma. Indicated time point: newly diagnosed, previously untreated cHL patient sample. Assay used: immunoSEQ multiplex PCR; TCRdb lists only in-frame clones, some missing. The data show under 80,000 clones, more than 85% seen once. Sequencing input: peripheral blood mononuclear cells (PBMCs). The receptors derive from a human donor with classical Hodgkin lymphoma.

The chain uses TRBV6-4 and TRBJ1-4; 9 nucleotides line up with TRBD1. J was trimmed by 4 bases and V by 4 bases; bases with no gene match: 4. Germline lookup yields CDR1 MRHNA and CDR2 SNTAGT. The CDR3 is 15 residues long. CDR3 nucleotide sequence: TGTGCCAGCAGTGTCCCGGGACAGGGTAATGAAAAACTGTTTTTT. Protein product: CASSVPGQGNEKLFF.

Here the CDR3 DNA reads TGTGCCAGCTCACCACCGCCAGGCACCAACTATGGCTACACCTTC. Translating gives CASSPPPGTNYGYTF. This chain connects TRBV18 to TRBJ1-2; D remains ambiguous. Between the trimmed V and J ends, which lost 0 bases and 2 bases, there was a span of 10 bases. This CDR3 contains 15 residues. CDR1 and CDR2 (germline): KGHSH, LQKENI.

V usage is TRBV7-2 and J usage is TRBJ2-1; D is ambiguous. Germline lookup yields CDR1 SGHTA and CDR2 FQGNSA. The CDR3 runs 11 residues. V lost 0 bases to trimming and J lost 10 bases, with 4 bases between them. The CDR3 coding sequence is TGTGCCAGCAGCTTAGCCTTCGAGCAGTTCTTC. Translation gives CASSLAFEQFF.

This clone was observed a single time. The chain recombines TRBV19 with TRBJ2-7; D is unresolved. With 6 bases removed from V and 3 bases from J, the gap between germline ends came to 12 bases. CDR1 LNHDA and CDR2 SQIVND come from the germline V gene (reference sequence). The CDR3 runs 13 residues. In nucleotides, the CDR3 is TGTGCCAGTAGCCATGGCCAGGACTACGAGCAGTACTTC. Residues: CASSHGQDYEQYF.

The chain is built from TRBV9 and TRBJ1-2; no definite D call. CDR3 length: 15 residues. Between the trimmed V and J ends, which lost 0 bases and 0 bases, there was a span of 9 bases. The germline gives CDR1 SGDLS, CDR2 YYNGEE. Written as DNA, the CDR3 is TGTGCCAGCAGCGTAGAGGGCAGTTCTAACTATGGCTACACCTTC. It codes for CASSVEGSSNYGYTF. The entire variable domain, with the rest obtained from reference TRBV9 and TRBJ1-2, is as follows: DSGVTQTPKHLITATGQRVTLRCSPRSGDLSVYWYQQSLDQGLQFLIQYYNGEERAKGNILERFSAQQFPDLHSELNLSSLELGDSALYFCASSVEGSSNYGYTFGSGTRLTVV.

The rearrangement joins TRBV5-6 to TRBJ2-7, with 7 bases that match TRBD1. The CDR3 totals 15 residues. Per the germline V gene, CDR1 is SGHDT and CDR2 is YYEEEE. V lost 0 bases to trimming and J lost 2 bases; unmatched junction nucleotides: 5. The CDR3 is CASSLGRGGPYEQYF. Here the CDR3 DNA reads TGTGCCAGCAGCTTGGGCCGAGGGGGCCCCTACGAGCAGTACTTC.

V usage is TRBV7-9 and J usage is TRBJ2-7; no reliable D call. Trimming shortened V by 5 bases and J by 2 bases, and 7 bases separated the two germline ends. The CDR3 has 12 residues. Germline V CDR1 and CDR2: SEHNR, FQNEAQ (reference sequence). For the CDR3, the DNA is TGTGCCAGCAGCCATGGGACCTACGAGCAGTACTTC. Translated, it gives CASSHGTYEQYF.

The chain uses TRBV7-2 and TRBJ2-3, with D perhaps matching TRBD1 (6 bases). Germline CDR1 is SGHTA and CDR2 is FQGNSA. Trimming removed 3 bases from V and 7 bases from J, with 8 bases in between. The CDR3 runs to 12 residues. CDR3 coding DNA: TGTGCCAGCAGCTTGCAGGGGTATACGCAGTATTTT. It codes for CASSLQGYTQYF. The whole variable domain, remainder taken from reference TRBV7-2 and TRBJ2-3, is GAGVSQSPSNKVTEKGKDVELRCDPISGHTALYWYRQSLGQGLEFLIYFQGNSAPDKSGLPSDRFSAERTGGSVSTLTIQRTQQEDSAVYLCASSLQGYTQYFGPGTRLTVL.

The chain recombines TRBV5-4 with TRBJ2-7, with TRBD2 identical over 10 bases. Germline-derived CDR1 and CDR2 are SGHNT and YYREEE (reference sequence). Trimming cost V 0 bases and J 6 bases; bases outside gene matches: 9. CDR3 length: 16 residues. In nucleotides, the CDR3 is TGTGCCAGCAGCTTGGCCGGAGCGGGGGGGCCGGGCGAGCAGTACTTC. Its protein product is CASSLAGAGGPGEQYF.

The CDR3 DNA sequence: TGTGCCAGCAGAGGTGGAGCCTCCTATAATTCACCCCTCCACTTT. Translation gives CASRGGASYNSPLHF. The rearrangement uses TRBV6-1 and TRBJ1-6; D remains ambiguous. The CDR3 totals 15 residues. CDR1 and CDR2 from the germline V gene are MNHNS and SASEGT. V gave up 6 bases and J gave up 0 bases, with 9 bases separating them.

The rearrangement joins TRBV15 to TRBJ1-5; D ambiguous. This CDR3 spans 15 amino acids. Trimming took 4 bases from V and 0 from J, leaving 10 bases between them. The germline CDR1 and CDR2 sequences are LNHNV and YYDKDF (reference sequence). CDR3 DNA sequence: TGTGCCACCAGCACCATTTTGGGTAGCAATCAGCCCCAGCATTTT. This gives the protein CATSTILGSNQPQHF.

This chain links TRBV6-5 with TRBJ1-1; D remains ambiguous. Germline CDR1 reads MNHEY; CDR2 reads SVGAGI. The germline V and J ends were trimmed by 5 bases and 4 bases, with 14 bases remaining between them. There are 14 residues in the CDR3. CDR3 residues: CASSPSWTFTEAFF. The CDR3 bases are TGTGCCAGCAGTCCAAGCTGGACGTTCACTGAAGCTTTCTTT.

The chain employs TRBV5-4 and TRBJ1-2; TRBD1 is a possible D gene (5 bases). This CDR3 is built from 13 residues. Germline V lookup: CDR1 SGHNT, CDR2 YYREEE (reference sequence). Trimming removed 4 bases at V and 4 bases at J, with 11 bases between. The CDR3 loop reads CASSADRIYGYTF. CDR3 nucleotides: TGTGCCAGCAGCGCCGACAGAATCTATGGCTACACCTTC.

V and J are TRBV10-2 and TRBJ2-3, with TRBD2 identical over 9 bases. Germline CDR1 is WSHSY and CDR2 is SAAADI. This CDR3 is built from 18 residues. V lost 4 bases, J lost 2 bases, and 13 bases stayed unmatched. CDR3 sequence (DNA): TGCGCCAGCAGTGTATCGGGGTGGAGCGGGGGGTACACAGATACGCAGTATTTT. Translating gives CASSVSGWSGGYTDTQYF.

The chain carries TRBV29-1 and TRBJ2-3; 7 bases align to TRBD1. V trimming: 3 bases; J trimming: 4 bases; junction bases outside the gene matches: 4. Germline CDR1 SQVTM, CDR2 ANQGSEA. The CDR3 runs to 13 residues. The CDR3 loop reads CSVEKGAPDTQYF. In DNA form, the CDR3 reads TGCAGCGTTGAGAAGGGGGCCCCAGATACGCAGTATTTT.

V is TRBV6-4 and J is TRBJ2-1; D is unresolved. V lost 4 bases, J lost 5 bases, and 9 bases lay in between. CDR1 and CDR2 from the germline V gene are MRHNA and SNTAGT. The CDR3 spans 13 residues. CDR3 nucleotides: TGTGCCAGCAGTGCTGAAGAAAACAATGAGCAGTTCTTC. Amino acid sequence: CASSAEENNEQFF.